This T cell receptor (beta chain) was obtained from a study of CD8+ T cells in alopecia areata. After isolation, RNA underwent reverse transcription to generate cDNA as the sequencing template. The method was immunoSEQ multiplex PCR; TCRdb's version includes in-frame clones alone and lacks a portion of them. This table holds about 190,000 clones, approximately 60% found once. The CDR3 loop spans 12 amino acids. CDR1 SEHNR and CDR2 FQNEAQ come from the germline V gene (reference sequence). V was shortened by 5 bases and J by 2 bases, with 7 bases between the two germline ends. Treatment denoted: oral pan-JAK inhibitor, 5-10 mg twice daily. This clone was counted a few times.

The sequence was collected from a human donor with alopecia areata. The genes are TRBV7-9 and TRBJ2-7, with D unclear. Sequenced here: CD4+ T cells sorted from blood, sampled at week 4, from a patient treated with tofacitinib. CDR3 nucleotides: TGTGCCAGCAGCCCATTGGCCTACGAGCAGTACTTC. This encodes CASSPLAYEQYF.